This entry lists 14 T cell receptor beta chains sequenced from one sample in a study of blood T cells in healthy people across ages. For the second PCR, which ran for about 6 to 11 cycles, a sample-barcoded 5' primer and a J-beta primer mix were used. TCRdb reprocessed the 5' RACE reads via MiXCR and lists one record per CDR3 protein. Of about 970,000 distinct CDR3 sequences listed, roughly half are singletons. The specimen sequenced was blood. The source of these receptors is a woman in her sixties in good health.

CDR3 sequence (DNA): TGCAGTGCTAGATTCGGGGGCACAGATACGCAGTATTTT. It codes for CSARFGGTDTQYF. This chain links TRBV20-1 with TRBJ2-3; tentatively, D is TRBD2 (5 bases). Germline CDR1 and CDR2: DFQATT and SNEGSKA (reference sequence). Trimming left V 2 bases short and J 1 base short, with 7 bases between. This CDR3 spans 13 amino acids.

In this sample, this clonotype turned up a few times. V and J are TRBV20-1 and TRBJ2-1; 8 nucleotides align to TRBD2. This CDR3 region has 15 residues. The ends lost 3 bases at V and 1 base at J; junction bases unmatched: 5. Germline V CDR1 and CDR2: DFQATT, SNEGSKA (reference sequence). The DNA of the CDR3 is TGCAGTGCTAGGTCCTTAGCGGGATCCTACAATGAGCAGTTCTTC. It is translated as CSARSLAGSYNEQFF.

This clonotype was recorded a few times. The chain combines TRBV4-1 with TRBJ1-2; TRBD1 aligns across 7 bases. CDR3 size: 16 residues. J was trimmed by 5 bases and V by 4 bases; bases with no gene match: 13. CDR1 is MGHRA, CDR2 YSYEKL, per germline. This chain's CDR3 is CASSPEVQGIRYGYTF. The DNA of the CDR3 is TGCGCCAGCAGCCCCGAAGTACAGGGGATCCGGTATGGCTACACCTTC.

The chain carries TRBV20-1 and TRBJ2-5; D gene ambiguous. CDR3 size: 11 residues. V was trimmed by 4 bases and J by 5 bases, leaving 8 bases between them. CDR1 is DFQATT and CDR2 is SNEGSKA in the germline V gene (reference sequence). CDR3 in DNA: TGCAGTGCTATAGGGTTGGAGACCCAGTACTTC. It specifies CSAIGLETQYF.

This clonotype was counted ten times or more. This chain uses TRBV6-1 with TRBJ2-5; 11 nucleotides agree with TRBD2. Germline V gives CDR1 MNHNS, CDR2 SASEGT. The CDR3 contains 17 residues. V lost 6 bases to trimming and J lost 5 bases; unmatched junction nucleotides: 14. The CDR3: CASRLAGGGISSETQYF. CDR3 nucleotide sequence: TGTGCCAGCAGGCTAGCGGGAGGAGGAATATCCTCGGAGACCCAGTACTTC.

The chain uses TRBV11-2 and TRBJ1-1; 9 bases are a match to TRBD1. V lost 5 bases and J lost 8; bases outside the gene matches: 9. Germline V CDR1 and CDR2: SGHAT, FQNNGV. The CDR3 is made up of 14 amino acids. CDR3 bases: TGTGCCAGCAGCACCTACGGGACAGGGTCCGAAGCTTTCTTT. Translation: CASSTYGTGSEAFF.

In its sample, this clonotype was seen a few times. The genes are TRBV7-2 and TRBJ1-6; no clear D. Trimming removed 5 bases at V and 7 bases at J, with 12 bases between. Germline V gene sequence: CDR1 SGHTA, CDR2 FQGNSA. The CDR3 has 14 residues. In DNA form, the CDR3 reads TGTGCCAGCAGCCTAGGACGGACCAATTCACCCCTCCACTTT. Amino acids: CASSLGRTNSPLHF.

The J gene is TRBJ2-7, the V gene TRBV27; possible D gene TRBD1, 6 bases. This CDR3 has 16 residues. Germline V CDR1 and CDR2: MNHEY, SMNVEV (reference sequence). Trimming took off 3 bases at V and 3 bases at J, with 18 bases between the two ends. The CDR3 sequence: CASSLGALVGVYEQYF. Written as DNA, the CDR3 is TGTGCCAGCAGTTTGGGGGCATTGGTGGGAGTCTACGAGCAGTACTTC.

The V call is TRBV6-2 or TRBV6-3, the J call TRBJ2-7; D not resolved. V was clipped by 11 bases and J by 2 bases, with 13 bases between them. CDR3 length equals 12 residues. CDR1 and CDR2 (germline): MNHEY, SVGEGT. The CDR3 DNA sequence: TGTGCCTCAACAGAGAAACCCTACGAGCAGTACTTC. The encoded protein is CASTEKPYEQYF.

This sequence joins TRBV2 and TRBJ2-2, with D unresolved. The germline gives CDR1 SNHLY, CDR2 FYNNEI. CDR3 length: 14 residues. V was shortened by 6 bases and J by 2 bases, with 10 bases between the two germline ends. CDR3 nucleotide sequence: TGTGCCAGCAGGGCGACCGCAAACACCGGGGAGCTGTTTTTT. Amino acids: CASRATANTGELFF.

This sequence joins TRBV7-2 and TRBJ2-7; D is undetermined. The J call may be faulty, since TRBJ2-5 better matches the DNA end. The CDR3 consists of 13 residues. The germline V gene encodes CDR1 SGHTA and CDR2 FQGNSA. CDR3 nucleotide sequence: TGTGCCAGCAGCGTATATTTCAGGGAGACCCAGTACTTC. Its translation is CASSVYFRETQYF.

The rearrangement joins TRBV12-3 or TRBV12-4 to TRBJ1-1; tentative D call: TRBD1 (5 bases). Trimming stripped 2 bases from V and 1 base from J, with 8 bases between. The CDR3 spans 14 residues. The CDR3 DNA sequence: TGTGCCAGCAGTTTATGGGGGGAGAACACTGAAGCTTTCTTT. Protein sequence: CASSLWGENTEAFF.

V gene TRBV12-3 or TRBV12-4 combines with J gene TRBJ2-1; tentative D call: TRBD2 (6 bases). The germline V and J ends were trimmed by 6 bases and 3 bases, with 9 bases remaining between them. This CDR3 is 13 amino acids long. Here the CDR3 reads CASRDYLYNEQFF. As DNA, the CDR3 is TGTGCCAGCAGGGACTACCTCTACAATGAGCAGTTCTTC.

This clonotype showed up just a few times. The J gene is TRBJ2-3, the V gene TRBV6-4; D might be TRBD1 (6 bases). Trimming cost V 4 bases and J 2 bases, with 13 bases left between them. The germline CDR1 and CDR2 sequences are MRHNA and SNTAGT. The CDR3 contains 15 residues. The chain's CDR3 is CASSVTGTSTDTQYF. In DNA, the CDR3 is TGTGCCAGCAGTGTGACAGGCACATCCACAGATACGCAGTATTTT.